Only a few counts were recorded for the clone carrying this TCR beta chain. CDR1 MNHEY and CDR2 SMNVEV come from the germline V gene (reference sequence). This CDR3 comprises 13 residues. V dropped 4 bases and J dropped 6 bases, with 11 bases sitting between them. Sample barcodes and UMIs were carried by the TCR alpha and TCR beta cDNA libraries that 5'RACE generated with constant-segment primers. TCRdb re-analysed the 5' RACE reads in MiXCR, keeping a single row per CDR3 protein. The table includes hundreds of thousands of distinct CDR3 sequences, approximately 18% detected once. The record originates from a study of T-cell memory formation after mild COVID-19.

The J gene is TRBJ2-3, the V gene TRBV27; D possibly corresponds to TRBD1 (6 bases). The sample comprised PBMCs or a T cell subset sorted from them (not recorded which). This sequence originates from an adult woman who had mild COVID-19 (a few samples of this study predate the infection). Cell type and time point are not known. CDR3 DNA sequence: TGTGCCAGCAGTTGGCAGGGGTTTGATACGCAGTATTTT. This gives the protein CASSWQGFDTQYF.